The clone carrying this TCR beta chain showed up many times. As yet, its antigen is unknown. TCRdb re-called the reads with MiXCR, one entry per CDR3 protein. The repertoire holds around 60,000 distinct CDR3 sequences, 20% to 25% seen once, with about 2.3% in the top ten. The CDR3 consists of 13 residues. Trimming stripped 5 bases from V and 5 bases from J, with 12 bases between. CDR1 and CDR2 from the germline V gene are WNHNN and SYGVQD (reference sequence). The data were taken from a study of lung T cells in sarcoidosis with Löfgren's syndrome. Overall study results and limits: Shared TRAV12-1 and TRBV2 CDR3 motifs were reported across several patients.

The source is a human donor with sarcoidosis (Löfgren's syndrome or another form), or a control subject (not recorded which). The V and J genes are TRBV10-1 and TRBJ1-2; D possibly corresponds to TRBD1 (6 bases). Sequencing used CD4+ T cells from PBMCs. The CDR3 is CASSNRVGYGYTF. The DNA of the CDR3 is TGCGCCAGCAGTAACAGGGTTGGGTATGGCTACACCTTC.